This is a list of T cell receptor beta chains from one sample in a study of CD8+ T cells in alopecia areata. The protocol was immunoSEQ multiplex PCR, while the TCRdb copy is restricted to in-frame clones and leaves out a portion. The table includes more than 140,000 clones, about 88% detected once. This material consisted of CD8+ T cells sorted from blood, taken at week 4, from a patient treated with tofacitinib. These receptors all stem from a human donor with alopecia areata. The CDR3 runs from the conserved cysteine through the conserved F or W. The D gene is left open where the match is weak. Expanded clones are given a class, and other clones once, few, many or no size at all.

D	size	J	V	CDR3	DNA
.	.	TRBJ2-2	TRBV29-1	CSVVPGYTGELFF	TGCAGCGTTGTGCCAGGGTACACCGGGGAGCTGTTTTTT
TRBD1	once	TRBJ2-7	TRBV4-1	CASSLRTGAYEQYF	TGCGCCAGCAGCCTACGGACAGGGGCGTACGAGCAGTACTTC
.	few	TRBJ1-1	TRBV5-1	CASSHTTVLNTEAFF	TGCGCCAGCAGCCATACGACAGTTCTGAACACTGAAGCTTTCTTT
TRBD1	.	TRBJ2-1	TRBV7-3	CASSSGQEIYNEQFF	TGTGCCAGCAGCTCCGGACAGGAAATATACAATGAGCAGTTCTTC
TRBD1	few	TRBJ2-7	TRBV6-5	CASSAYGQGPYEQYF	TGTGCCAGCAGTGCCTACGGACAGGGACCCTACGAGCAGTACTTC
.	.	TRBJ1-5	TRBV30	CAWSGRGSQPQHF	TGTGCCTGGAGCGGGAGGGGATCGCAGCCCCAGCATTTT
.	.	TRBJ1-1	TRBV5-6	CASSLVWAVNTEAFF	TGTGCCAGCAGCTTGGTGTGGGCAGTGAACACTGAAGCTTTCTTT
TRBD2	.	TRBJ2-1	TRBV27	CASSFGTSVKEQFF	TGTGCCAGCAGTTTTGGGACTAGCGTTAAGGAGCAGTTCTTC
.	.	TRBJ2-1	TRBV4-1	CASSPGQLADNEQFF	TGCGCCAGCAGCCCCGGACAATTGGCGGACAATGAGCAGTTCTTC
TRBD1	.	TRBJ1-6	TRBV7-6	CASSFSAGGGNSPLHF	TGTGCCAGCAGCTTTTCAGCAGGGGGCGGGAATTCACCCCTCCACTTT
TRBD2	.	TRBJ2-3	TRBV27	CASSGVAGGQDTQYF	TGTGCCAGCAGTGGGGTAGCGGGAGGCCAAGATACGCAGTATTTT
TRBD2	few	TRBJ2-1	TRBV5-1	CASQAGGPSSYNEQFF	TGCGCCAGCCAAGCGGGAGGGCCGAGCTCCTACAATGAGCAGTTCTTC
.	.	TRBJ2-7	TRBV30	CAWSRETYEQYF	TGTGCCTGGAGTCGGGAAACCTACGAGCAGTACTTC
.	.	TRBJ2-7	TRBV27	CASSSRVPYEQYF	TGTGCCAGCAGTTCCAGGGTGCCCTACGAGCAGTACTTC
.	once	TRBJ1-2	TRBV28	CASSFGSRQPEGYGYTF	TGTGCCAGCAGTTTCGGGTCGAGACAGCCCGAGGGCTATGGCTACACCTTC
TRBD2	few	TRBJ2-3	TRBV27	CASTPSGITTQYF	TGTGCCAGCACCCCCAGCGGGATAACTACGCAGTATTTT
TRBD2	few	TRBJ2-1	TRBV6-1	CASSDSGGDEQFF	TGTGCCAGCAGTGATTCGGGGGGGGATGAGCAGTTCTTC
.	few	TRBJ2-7	TRBV27	CASSLRGTSRYTYEQYF	TGTGCCAGCAGTTTGCGGGGGACATCCCGGTATACCTACGAGCAGTACTTC
.	.	TRBJ2-3	TRBV5-4	CASSQGPQDTQYF	TGTGCCAGCAGTCAAGGCCCGCAAGATACGCAGTATTTT
.	.	TRBJ2-5	TRBV25-1	CASSEINGETQYF	TGTGCCAGCAGTGAAATCAACGGAGAGACCCAGTACTTC
.	.	TRBJ2-7	TRBV5-1	CASSSSYEQYF	TGCGCCAGCAGCTCCTCCTACGAGCAGTACTTC
.	.	TRBJ2-3	TRBV27	CASSHGGASTDTQYF	TGTGCCAGCAGTCATGGGGGAGCTAGCACAGATACGCAGTATTTT
TRBD2	.	TRBJ2-3	TRBV6-1	CASSESGTSGAGDTQYF	TGTGCCAGCAGTGAATCCGGGACTAGCGGGGCCGGAGATACGCAGTATTTT
TRBD1	.	TRBJ1-2	TRBV25-1	CASSDEGADGYTF	TGTGCCAGCAGTGATGAGGGGGCCGATGGCTACACCTTC
.	.	TRBJ2-7	TRBV9	CASSVGGTVYEQYF	TGTGCCAGCAGCGTAGGCGGGACAGTTTACGAGCAGTACTTC